Listed below are T cell receptor beta chains from one sample, sequenced in a study of T cells after somatic rescue of genetic block. The data were produced by immunoSEQ multiplex PCR, yet TCRdb's version contains in-frame clones alone and is incomplete. The data hold some 13,000 clones, with around 72% observed a single time. Sample: peripheral blood mononuclear cells (PBMCs). The receptor set was obtained from a boy aged 5-17 years. Both conserved end residues are part of each CDR3. A D gene is named only where the DNA matches it firmly. Part of the rows lack a size; the others show once, few, many or a class for expanded clones.

V gene	D gene	J gene	clone size	CDR3 DNA	CDR3 protein
TRBV28	-	TRBJ1-6	few	TGTGCCAGCAGTTTATTAGGGAAATCACCCCTCCACTTT	CASSLLGKSPLHF
TRBV2	TRBD1	TRBJ2-7	medium-sized	TGTGCCAGCAGGGACAGGGCCTACGAGCAGTACTTC	CASRDRAYEQYF
TRBV11-2	TRBD2	TRBJ2-3	-	TGTGCCAGCAGCTTAGACAGCGGGGGCACAGATACGCAGTATTTT	CASSLDSGGTDTQYF
TRBV6-5	TRBD1	TRBJ2-7	-	TGTGCCAGCAGTTACACCTGGACAGGGTCCACCTACGAGCAGTACTTC	CASSYTWTGSTYEQYF
TRBV6-5	-	TRBJ2-7	-	TGTGCCAGCAGTTACTGGGCAGGTGGGAGCTCCTACGAGCAGTACTTC	CASSYWAGGSSYEQYF
TRBV6-5	-	TRBJ1-4	-	TGTGCCAGCAGTTACAGTCCGACCGGGTCCCAGGAAAAACTGTTTTTT	CASSYSPTGSQEKLFF
TRBV7-9	-	TRBJ1-1	once	TGTGCCAGCAGCCCGCGACTGAGAACTGAAGCTTTCTTT	CASSPRLRTEAFF
TRBV7-9	-	TRBJ1-3	-	TGTGCCAGCAGCTTAGTGTGGTCAGGGACTGGAAACACCATATATTTT	CASSLVWSGTGNTIYF
TRBV7-3	TRBD1	TRBJ2-1	-	TGTGCCAGCAGCCGTCGGGACAGGTCAGAGCAGTTCTTC	CASSRRDRSEQFF
TRBV5-1	-	TRBJ2-2	-	TGCGCCAGCAGCTTGACACAGGGCAACACCGGGGAGCTGTTTTTT	CASSLTQGNTGELFF
TRBV6-1	-	TRBJ1-1	-	TGTGCCAGCAGAAAATCGGACGGGGGGGAAGCTTTCTTT	CASRKSDGGEAFF
TRBV6-6	-	TRBJ2-4	-	TGTGCCAGCAGTTATCCCGGGGCTATAGCCAAAAACATTCAGTACTTC	CASSYPGAIAKNIQYF
TRBV5-5	TRBD1	TRBJ1-6	-	TGTGCCAGCAGCCCGGGACAGGGTTGGAATTCACCCCTCCACTTT	CASSPGQGWNSPLHF
TRBV6-1	TRBD2	TRBJ2-5	-	TGTGCCAGCAGGGCCAAGGGCGGGGGGCTGGAGACCCAGTACTTC	CASRAKGGGLETQYF
TRBV5-1	TRBD2	TRBJ2-1	-	TGCGCCAGCAGCCCACTGGGGGGCGGGGGGCCCAATGAGCAGTTCTTC	CASSPLGGGGPNEQFF
TRBV7-9	-	TRBJ2-2	-	TGTGCCAGCAGCATGTGGAGGGATTCGAACACCGGGGAGCTGTTTTTT	CASSMWRDSNTGELFF
TRBV28	TRBD1	TRBJ2-7	-	TGTGCCAGCAGTTCCTCCGGGACAGGGGCCAACGAGCAGTACTTC	CASSSSGTGANEQYF
TRBV6-1	TRBD2	TRBJ2-3	few	TGTGCCAGCACCTGGACTAGCAGAAAGGATACGCAGTATTTT	CASTWTSRKDTQYF
TRBV9	-	TRBJ2-2	-	TGTGCCAGCAGCGTATGGGCAGTAAACACCGGGGAGCTGTTTTTT	CASSVWAVNTGELFF
TRBV19	-	TRBJ1-3	-	TGTGCCAGTCATACAGGCAACTCTGGAAACACCATATATTTT	CASHTGNSGNTIYF
TRBV10-3	-	TRBJ2-5	-	TGTGCCATCAGTGAGGCCTATGGGGTTAGTGGAGAGACCCAGTACTTC	CAISEAYGVSGETQYF
TRBV6-5	-	TRBJ2-3	once	TGTGCCAGCAGTTGGGGCCCTACCACAGATACGCAGTATTTT	CASSWGPTTDTQYF
TRBV5-1	TRBD1	TRBJ1-6	-	TGCGCCAGCAGCACCACAGGGGGCTCCTATAATTCACCCCTCCACTTT	CASSTTGGSYNSPLHF
TRBV6-6	TRBD1	TRBJ1-1	few	TGTGCCAGCAGTTACCCCGACAGGGGTATGGCAGCTTTCTTT	CASSYPDRGMAAFF
TRBV19	TRBD2	TRBJ2-3	-	TGTGCCAGTAGTCCAGGACTAGAGTTAGATACGCAGTATTTT	CASSPGLELDTQYF
TRBV18	-	TRBJ2-2	-	TGTGCCAGCTCATCGACAGACACCGGGGAGCTGTTTTTT	CASSSTDTGELFF
TRBV11-3	TRBD2	TRBJ2-1	-	TGTGCCAGCAGCTTTGGGACTAGCGGTAACAATGAGCAGTTCTTC	CASSFGTSGNNEQFF
TRBV7-9	TRBD1	TRBJ2-7	few	TGTGCCAGCAGCTTAGACAGGGGGCTAAGAGAGCAGTACTTC	CASSLDRGLREQYF
TRBV7-3	TRBD1	TRBJ1-1	medium-sized	TGTGCCAGCAGCTTGACAGGGAGGACTGAAGCTTTCTTT	CASSLTGRTEAFF
TRBV7-6	-	TRBJ2-1	-	TGTGCCAGCAGCTTGACAGTTGCCTACAATGAGCAGTTCTTC	CASSLTVAYNEQFF
TRBV5-1	TRBD1	TRBJ2-2	-	TGCGCCAGCAGCTTCTCACCCCGGGACAGGGGAACCGGGGAGCTGTTTTTT	CASSFSPRDRGTGELFF
TRBV27	-	TRBJ2-1	-	TGTGCCAGCAGCTATTTGGACAGCTACAATGAGCAGTTCTTC	CASSYLDSYNEQFF
TRBV30	TRBD1	TRBJ1-3	-	TGTGCCGGTAACAGGGGCTCAAATGGAAACACCATATATTTT	CAGNRGSNGNTIYF
TRBV27	-	TRBJ2-7	few	TGTGCCAGCAGTTTACAGGTTTCCTACGAGCAGTACTTC	CASSLQVSYEQYF
TRBV27	-	TRBJ2-1	-	TGTGCCAGCAGTTCGCTAGCGTTTTCCTACAATGAGCAGTTCTTC	CASSSLAFSYNEQFF
TRBV7-8	TRBD2	TRBJ2-3	-	TGTGCCAGCAGATGGGCTAGCGGAAAAAAGGCAGATACGCAGTATTTT	CASRWASGKKADTQYF
TRBV6-5	TRBD2	TRBJ2-7	-	TGTGCCAGCAGTTACCGGGCTAGCGGGGGGGGCTACGAGCAGTACTTC	CASSYRASGGGYEQYF
TRBV11-2	TRBD2	TRBJ2-3	-	TGTGCCAGCAGCTTCGGTAGCGGGAGAGGCGATACGCAGTATTTT	CASSFGSGRGDTQYF
TRBV19	-	TRBJ2-1	-	TGTGCCAGTAGCCTCTCCGGGGCAATCAATGAGCAGTTCTTC	CASSLSGAINEQFF
TRBV10-3	-	TRBJ2-5	-	TGTGCCATCAGTGACAGGTTTGGGGAGACCCAGTACTTC	CAISDRFGETQYF
TRBV14	TRBD1	TRBJ1-2	-	TGTGCCAGCAGCCAAAAAGAACAGGGGGCACCTTATGGCTACACCTTC	CASSQKEQGAPYGYTF
TRBV16	-	TRBJ1-2	-	TGTGCCAGCAGCCAAAGCTCTAGCTACTATGGCTACACCTTC	CASSQSSSYYGYTF
TRBV5-1	TRBD2	TRBJ2-7	-	TGCGCCAGCAGCTTGGAGGCGGGAGGGCACTACGAGCAGTACTTC	CASSLEAGGHYEQYF
TRBV7-8	TRBD1	TRBJ1-2	-	TGTGCCAGCAGCTTAGCGGCCCGGGACAGCGCGAGACTTTATGGCTACACCTTC	CASSLAARDSARLYGYTF